The clone carrying this T cell receptor beta chain came up once. The antigen remains undetermined. The data belong to a study of T cell responses to AZD1222 COVID-19 vaccine. Study-wide points: When two AZD1222 doses had been given, Spike-specific TCR breadth and depth rose. At baseline, just five to seven AZD1222 recipients tested seropositive.

Losses at the gene ends were 0 bases for V and 4 bases for J; bases not matched to a gene: 4. The CDR3 consists of 15 residues. The germline gives CDR1 SGHNT, CDR2 YYREEE (reference sequence). The method was immunoSEQ multiplex PCR; TCRdb's version includes in-frame clones alone and lacks a portion of them. The sample includes 150,000 to 200,000 clones, approximately 89% of them seen just once. The sequencing used peripheral blood, collected 28 days after the second AZD1222 dose. The chain has TRBV5-4 and TRBJ2-1; TRBD2 agrees at 7 bases. The TCR sequence derives from an adult who received the AZD1222 COVID-19 vaccine. CDR3: CASSLVVSGYNEQFF. The CDR3 DNA reads as TGTGCCAGCAGCTTGGTGGTTAGCGGGTACAATGAGCAGTTCTTC. The full variable domain, rest sourced from reference TRBV5-4 and TRBJ2-1, is ETGVTQSPTHLIKTRGQQVTLRCSSQSGHNTVSWYQQALGQGPQFIFQYYREEENGRGNFPPRFSGLQFPNYSSELNVNALELDDSALYLCASSLVVSGYNEQFFGPGTRLTVL.